The text below deals with one T cell receptor (beta chain). This entry comes from a study of blood T cell repertoires in COVID-19. Sequenced by immunoSEQ multiplex PCR; TCRdb stores in-frame clones only, minus some. The sample yields some 110,000 clones, around 79% seen once. Germline lookup yields CDR1 LNHDA and CDR2 SQIVND (reference sequence). The CDR3 consists of 13 residues. Trimming took off 5 bases at V and 2 bases at J, with 9 bases between the two ends. This TCR was recovered from a man aged 45-60 years with acute or convalescent COVID-19. Sequencing was performed on peripheral blood. The V call is TRBV19, the J call TRBJ1-1; D remains unclear. CDR3 protein: CASSSGRNTEAFF. The DNA for the CDR3 is TGTGCCAGTAGTTCCGGTCGTAACACTGAAGCTTTCTTT.